In its sample, the clone carrying this T cell receptor (beta chain) was seen a few times. Its antigen is undetermined. A 5'RACE template-switching step, the method used to make TCR cDNA, added a universal primer site and UMIs. In TCRdb, the 5' RACE reads were re-called with MiXCR into one record per CDR3 protein. The table includes roughly 240,000 distinct CDR3 sequences, roughly 6.3% detected once. This specimen belongs to a study of T cells after yellow fever vaccination. Overall study context: Where fractions had low cell numbers, libraries were prepared from them with the SMART-Seq v4 Ultra Low Input RNA kit.

The CDR3 is 15 amino acids. V lost 5 bases, J lost 5 bases, and 13 bases lay in between. Study results and caveats: Weaker overall, the secondary response nonetheless peaked faster (day 5 versus 15). The bulk population could contribute abundant contaminating clonotypes to FACS-sorted repertoires.

Source: CD4+ T cells sorted from PBMCs, taken on the day of the yellow fever booster vaccination. This sequence joins TRBV12-3 or TRBV12-4 and TRBJ2-6; D unclear. This sequence was found in a man between 25 and 39 years old who received the YFV17D yellow fever vaccine. Written as DNA, the CDR3 is TGTGCCAGCAGTCCCCCCGGGTCAAGGGCCAACGTCCTGACTTTC. Amino acids: CASSPPGSRANVLTF.